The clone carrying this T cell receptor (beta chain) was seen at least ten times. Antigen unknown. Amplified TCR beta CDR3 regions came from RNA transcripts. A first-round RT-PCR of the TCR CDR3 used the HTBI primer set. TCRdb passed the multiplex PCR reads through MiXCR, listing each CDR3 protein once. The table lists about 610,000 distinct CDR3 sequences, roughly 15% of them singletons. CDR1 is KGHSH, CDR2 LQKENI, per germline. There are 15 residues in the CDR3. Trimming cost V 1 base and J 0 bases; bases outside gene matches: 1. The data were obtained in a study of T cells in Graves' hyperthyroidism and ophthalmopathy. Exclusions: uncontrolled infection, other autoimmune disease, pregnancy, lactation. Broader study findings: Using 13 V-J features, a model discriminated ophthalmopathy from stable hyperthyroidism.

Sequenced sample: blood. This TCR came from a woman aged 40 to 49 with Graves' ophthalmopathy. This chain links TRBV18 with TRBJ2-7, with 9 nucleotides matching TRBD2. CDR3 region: CASSPLAGASYEQYF. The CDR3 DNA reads TGTGCCAGCTCACCACTAGCGGGAGCCTCCTACGAGCAGTACTTC.